The 30 T cell receptor beta chains listed next were all sequenced from one sample in a study of cytomegalovirus exposure and HLA in healthy donors (TCRdb year 2017). The method was the immunoSEQ multiplex PCR assay. For the multiplex PCR, a mixture combining 60 forward primers for TCR Vbeta segments and 13 reverse primers for TCR Jbeta segments was used. Imported from immuneACCESS, the table was reduced by TCRdb to in-frame sequences with V and J called. These copies leave out some clones; in studies compared against another copy, an unresolved V gene accounts for under half, and the cause of the remainder is not known. The sample records approximately 200,000 clones, roughly four fifths of which are singletons. Approximately 0.098% of the sample is in the top ten clones. The sample taken for sequencing was PBMCs. These receptors all stem from a boy aged 2-9 years in good health and CMV-seronegative.

The rearrangement links TRBV6-6 to TRBJ2-4, with D uncertain. Between the trimmed V and J ends, which lost 6 bases and 0 bases, there was a span of 15 bases. CDR1 and CDR2 (germline): MNHNY, SVGAGI (reference sequence). CDR3 length: 16 residues. The CDR3 nucleotides read TGTGCCAGCAGCCCGAGTCTAACCCTAGCCAAAAACATTCAGTACTTC. It codes for CASSPSLTLAKNIQYF.

In its sample, this clone was seen once. The chain combines TRBV18 with TRBJ1-2, with D tentatively TRBD1 (5 bases). The CDR3 sequence is 15 residues long. The V end lost 3 bases, the J end lost 5 bases, and 16 bases lay between the germline ends. Looked up from germline, CDR1 is KGHSH and CDR2 is LQKENI. The CDR3 DNA is TGTGCCAGCTCACCGACGGAGACAGTGTTATATGGCTACACCTTC. It translates to CASSPTETVLYGYTF.

The chain combines TRBV19 with TRBJ2-1, with D possibly being TRBD1 (6 bases). The CDR3 sequence is 15 residues long. V was trimmed by 5 bases and J by 2 bases, leaving 13 bases between them. From germline, CDR1 is LNHDA and CDR2 SQIVND (reference sequence). The CDR3 is CASSLGRGPYNEQFF. CDR3 in DNA: TGTGCCAGTAGTTTGGGCAGGGGACCCTACAATGAGCAGTTCTTC.

This clone was counted once. This chain joins TRBV19 and TRBJ2-1; 11 bases agree with TRBD2. Germline-derived CDR1 and CDR2 are LNHDA and SQIVND (reference sequence). With 2 bases clipped from V and 0 bases from J, the junction kept 0 bases outside the gene matches. CDR3 size: 16 residues. The CDR3 DNA reads as TGTGCCAGTAGTATAACTAGCGGGGGCTCCTACAATGAGCAGTTCTTC. Its translation is CASSITSGGSYNEQFF.

The table lists this clone with a few counts. The rearrangement uses TRBV27 and TRBJ2-1; 7 positions match TRBD1. The J segment lost 7 bases and the V segment lost 5 bases, leaving 11 bases of the junction unmatched. Germline V gene sequence: CDR1 MNHEY, CDR2 SMNVEV (reference sequence). The CDR3 runs to 15 residues. DNA for the CDR3: TGTGCCAGCAGTCGACAGGGAAGGGGGCCGAATGAGCAGTTCTTC. Protein product: CASSRQGRGPNEQFF.

The chain recombines TRBV2 with TRBJ1-5; a possible D gene is TRBD1 (6 bases). The germline gives CDR1 SNHLY, CDR2 FYNNEI. Trimming took 2 bases from V and 4 from J, leaving 12 bases between them. This CDR3 has 15 amino acids. The CDR3, as DNA: TGTGCCAGCAGTGAATCAGGGGAAGGGAATCAGCCCCAGCATTTT. Translated: CASSESGEGNQPQHF.

This clone appeared a few times. The chain carries TRBV7-8 and TRBJ2-4; no reliable D call. V was pared by 3 bases and J by 1 base, with 10 bases between. The CDR3 has 15 amino acids. From germline, CDR1 is SGHVS and CDR2 FQNEAQ. For the CDR3, the DNA is TGTGCCAGCAGCTTCTCGCTTGCGGCCAAAAACATTCAGTACTTC. Translated: CASSFSLAAKNIQYF.

The chain links TRBV18 to TRBJ1-2, with D perhaps TRBD1 (5 bases). This CDR3 region has 15 residues. Germline CDR1 reads KGHSH; CDR2 reads LQKENI. V was cut by 3 bases and J by 0 bases, with 11 bases left in between. Here the CDR3 reads CASSPETVPNYGYTF. The CDR3 DNA reads TGTGCCAGCTCACCCGAGACAGTCCCTAACTATGGCTACACCTTC.

This clone was found once. The genes are TRBV11-1 and TRBJ2-3; the D gene is possibly TRBD1 (5 bases). This CDR3 spans 16 amino acids. Germline V lookup: CDR1 SGHAT, CDR2 FQDESV (reference sequence). The V end lost 3 bases, the J end lost 6 bases, and 19 bases lay between the germline ends. The CDR3, as DNA: TGTGCCAGCAGCTTGAATGGACGTGGGGCGGCGGATACGCAGTATTTT. This translates into CASSLNGRGAADTQYF.

This chain uses TRBV4-1 with TRBJ1-1; TRBD1 agrees at 9 bases. J was trimmed by 6 bases and V by 3 bases; bases with no gene match: 2. This CDR3 is built from 13 residues. Looked up from germline, CDR1 is MGHRA and CDR2 is YSYEKL. CDR3 bases: TGCGCCAGCAGCCAGGGACAGGGTGCTGAAGCTTTCTTT. As protein: CASSQGQGAEAFF.

The chain uses TRBV4-2 and TRBJ2-7; the match to TRBD1 covers 9 bases. The CDR3 totals 14 residues. V trimming: 1 base; J trimming: 5 bases; junction bases outside the gene matches: 3. Germline V CDR1 and CDR2: LGHNA, YNFKEQ. CDR3 loop: CASSQAGQGHEQYF. The CDR3 DNA is TGTGCCAGCAGCCAAGCGGGACAGGGCCACGAGCAGTACTTC.

The chain combines TRBV27 with TRBJ2-2; D not resolved. Trimming stripped 2 bases from V and 6 bases from J, with 10 bases between. This CDR3 is 14 amino acids long. Germline V gene data show CDR1 as MNHEY and CDR2 as SMNVEV (reference sequence). CDR3 nucleotides: TGTGCCAGCAGTTTACTCCGGGTCCCCGGGGAGCTGTTTTTT. Translation gives CASSLLRVPGELFF.

In its sample, this clone was seen once. The V and J genes are TRBV7-9 and TRBJ2-1; D is perhaps TRBD2 (6 bases). V was trimmed by 4 bases and J by 4 bases, leaving 17 bases between them. The CDR3 runs to 16 residues. Germline CDR1 and CDR2: SEHNR and FQNEAQ (reference sequence). The CDR3 region is CASSSSGTGGYNEQFF. Here the CDR3 DNA reads TGTGCCAGCAGCTCATCTGGGACTGGAGGATACAATGAGCAGTTCTTC.

In this sample, this clone turned up once. The genes are TRBV4-2 and TRBJ1-1, with 7 bases identical to TRBD1. Per germline, CDR1 LGHNA and CDR2 YNFKEQ. CDR3 size: 16 residues. Unmatched junction bases numbered 11, after V lost 1 base and J lost 6 bases. CDR3 DNA sequence: TGTGCCAGCAGCCAAGCACAGGGGAATAGTGGCTCTGAAGCTTTCTTT. This gives the protein CASSQAQGNSGSEAFF.

The rearrangement links TRBV7-6 to TRBJ1-2; D is ambiguous. Germline CDR1 is SGHVS and CDR2 is FNYEAQ. This CDR3 region has 14 residues. Deletions cut 1 base from V and 6 bases from J, with 12 bases between. DNA of the CDR3: TGTGCCAGCAGCTTAGGTTCGGGTACTGATGGCTACACCTTC. Protein: CASSLGSGTDGYTF.

The chain combines TRBV29-1 with TRBJ1-2, with 8 bases aligning to TRBD1. The CDR3 sequence is 13 residues long. CDR1 and CDR2 from the germline V gene are SQVTM and ANQGSEA. J gave up 2 bases and V 6 bases, and 5 bases lay outside the gene matches. The CDR3 nucleotides are TGCAGCGTCCTACAGGGGGTCAACTATGGCTACACCTTC. Protein: CSVLQGVNYGYTF.

The J gene is TRBJ1-1, the V gene TRBV9; 7 nucleotides align to TRBD1. Trimming removed 4 bases from V and 0 bases from J; junction bases left unmatched: 3. CDR1 SGDLS and CDR2 YYNGEE come from the germline V gene. The CDR3 has 14 residues. The CDR3 region has the DNA TGTGCCAGCAGCCTACAGGGGATGAACACTGAAGCTTTCTTT. Translated: CASSLQGMNTEAFF.

The rearrangement uses TRBV18 and TRBJ1-6, with TRBD1 identical over 8 bases. The trim removed 2 bases at V and 8 bases at J, leaving 5 bases unmatched. In germline, CDR1 is KGHSH, CDR2 LQKENI. The CDR3 length is 15 residues. Written as DNA, the CDR3 is TGTGCCAGCTCACCAAGGACAGGGCTTGATTCACCCCTCCACTTT. Protein: CASSPRTGLDSPLHF.

This CDR3 is CASSYRQGSTDTQYF. CDR3 DNA: TGCGCCAGCAGCTACCGACAGGGGAGCACAGATACGCAGTATTTT. This chain uses TRBV5-1 with TRBJ2-3; 8 bases are shared with TRBD1. Germline V gene data show CDR1 as SGHRS and CDR2 as YFSETQ. CDR3 length equals 15 residues. V gave up 3 bases and J gave up 0 bases; unmatched junction bases: 3.

V is TRBV6-1 and J is TRBJ2-6; possibly TRBD1 for D (5 bases). Germline assignment: CDR1 MNHNS and CDR2 SASEGT. V lost 4 bases to trimming and J lost 2 bases, with 9 bases between them. This CDR3 has 15 residues. The CDR3 coding sequence is TGTGCCAGCAGTGGGGCCAGGGCTGGGGCCAACGTCCTGACTTTC. The encoded protein is CASSGARAGANVLTF.

The gene calls are TRBV13 and TRBJ2-2; D is perhaps TRBD2 (5 bases). Trimming pared 5 bases from V and 4 bases from J, leaving 14 bases between. This CDR3 contains 15 residues. Germline V lookup: CDR1 PRHDT, CDR2 FYEKMQ (reference sequence). CDR3 loop: CASSLREQITGELFF. In DNA, the CDR3 is TGTGCCAGCAGCCTGAGGGAACAGATCACCGGGGAGCTGTTTTTT.

The chain employs TRBV6-5 and TRBJ1-2; 8 bases are a match to TRBD1. The CDR3 consists of 15 residues. In germline, CDR1 is MNHEY, CDR2 SVGAGI. V shed 7 bases and J 0 bases; nucleotides not matched to a gene: 7. DNA for the CDR3: TGTGCCAGCAATCCACAGACAGGGGCTAACTATGGCTACACCTTC. Residues: CASNPQTGANYGYTF.

The rearrangement links TRBV15 to TRBJ2-3; 10 bases align to TRBD2. The V gene end was trimmed by 0 bases and the J gene end by 0 bases; junction bases not matched to a gene: 6. This CDR3 has 18 residues. Germline values: CDR1 LNHNV, CDR2 YYDKDF (reference sequence). The CDR3 DNA is TGTGCCACCAGCAGAGATCCACTAGCGGGGCGAAGCACAGATACGCAGTATTTT. It codes for CATSRDPLAGRSTDTQYF.

The rearrangement links TRBV7-2 to TRBJ1-2; TRBD1 might be the D (5 bases). V lost 4 bases, J lost 3 bases, and 15 bases lay in between. This CDR3 has 15 amino acids. CDR1 and CDR2 from the germline V gene are SGHTA and FQGNSA. The CDR3 region has the DNA TGTGCCAGCAGCTCTCTGACAGCAGCATACTATGGCTACACCTTC. It specifies CASSSLTAAYYGYTF.

V is TRBV7-3 and J is TRBJ2-5; 10 nucleotides line up with TRBD2. There are 17 residues in the CDR3. CDR1 and CDR2 from the germline V gene are SGHTA and FQGTGA. Trimming took 3 bases from V and 0 from J; bases not matched to a gene: 7. As DNA, the CDR3 is TGTGCCAGCAGCTTTAGCGGGGGGCCCCGAAACCAAGAGACCCAGTACTTC. As protein: CASSFSGGPRNQETQYF.

The rearrangement joins TRBV7-6 to TRBJ1-2; D is perhaps TRBD1 (5 bases). The germline V gene has CDR1 SGHVS and CDR2 FNYEAQ. The germline V and J ends were trimmed by 1 base and 3 bases, with 12 bases remaining between them. The CDR3 contains 15 residues. The chain's CDR3 is CASSLDGSGDYGYTF. DNA for the CDR3: TGTGCCAGCAGCTTAGACGGGTCGGGGGACTATGGCTACACCTTC.

This clone occurred a few times. The junction does not match germline at one end; this may be a read error. The chain couples TRBV7-7 to TRBJ2-7; D is uncertain. This CDR3 contains 13 residues. Germline V gene sequence: CDR1 SSHAT, CDR2 FNYEAQ (reference sequence). CDR3 sequence: CASSLYSGYEQYF. The CDR3, as DNA: TGTGCTAGCAGCTTGTACAGTGGTTACGAGCAGTACTTC.

The V gene is TRBV18, the J gene TRBJ1-4; D is possibly TRBD1 (6 bases). CDR3 length equals 17 residues. Germline V gene data show CDR1 as KGHSH and CDR2 as LQKENI. V was clipped by 3 bases and J by 0 bases, with 14 bases between them. CDR3 amino acids: CASSPTGSSSTNEKLFF. CDR3 sequence (DNA): TGTGCCAGCTCACCGACAGGTAGCTCCTCAACTAATGAAAAACTGTTTTTT.

This clone showed up just once. V and J are TRBV29-1 and TRBJ1-2; unclear D gene. V was shortened by 5 bases and J by 0 bases, with 16 bases between the two germline ends. CDR1 is SQVTM and CDR2 is ANQGSEA in the germline V gene. The CDR3 covers 15 residues. CDR3 DNA sequence: TGCAGCGTTCAGCAGGCACTCCTCCCTAACTATGGCTACACCTTC. This sequence encodes CSVQQALLPNYGYTF.

The V call is TRBV28, the J call TRBJ1-4; 7 bases are shared with TRBD1. The CDR3 totals 15 residues. Germline CDR1 reads MDHEN; CDR2 reads SYDVKM. After removal of 4 bases from V and 8 bases from J, the junction contained 10 bases not matched to a gene. CDR3 loop: CASSSLRGPGEKLFF. DNA of the CDR3: TGTGCCAGCAGTTCACTGAGGGGGCCGGGGGAAAAACTGTTTTTT.